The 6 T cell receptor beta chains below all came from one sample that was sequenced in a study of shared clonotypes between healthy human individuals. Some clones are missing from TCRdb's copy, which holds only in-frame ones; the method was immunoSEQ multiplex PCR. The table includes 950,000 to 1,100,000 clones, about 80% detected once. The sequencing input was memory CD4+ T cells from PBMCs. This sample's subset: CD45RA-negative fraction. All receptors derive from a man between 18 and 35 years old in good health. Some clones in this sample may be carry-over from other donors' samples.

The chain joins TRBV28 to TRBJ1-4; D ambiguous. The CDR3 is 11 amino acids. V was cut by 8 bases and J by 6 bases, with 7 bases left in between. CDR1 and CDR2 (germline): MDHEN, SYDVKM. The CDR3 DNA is TGTGCCAGCCTAAGGGATGAAAAACTGTTTTTT. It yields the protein CASLRDEKLFF.

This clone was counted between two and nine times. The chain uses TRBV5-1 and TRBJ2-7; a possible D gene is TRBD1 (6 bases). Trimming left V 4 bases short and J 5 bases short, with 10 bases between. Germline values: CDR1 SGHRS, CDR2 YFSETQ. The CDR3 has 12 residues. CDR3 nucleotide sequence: TGCGCCAGCAGCCGGGACACCCACGAGCAGTACTTC. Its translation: CASSRDTHEQYF. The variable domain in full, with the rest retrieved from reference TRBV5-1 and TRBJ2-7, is KAGVTQTPRYLIKTRGQQVTLSCSPISGHRSVSWYQQTPGQGLQFLFEYFSETQRNKGNFPGRFSGRQFSNSRSEMNVSTLELGDSALYLCASSRDTHEQYFGPGTRLTVT.

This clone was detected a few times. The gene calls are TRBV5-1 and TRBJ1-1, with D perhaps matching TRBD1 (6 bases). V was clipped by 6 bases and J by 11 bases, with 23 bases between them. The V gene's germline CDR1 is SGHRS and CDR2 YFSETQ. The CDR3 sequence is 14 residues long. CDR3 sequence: CASTSTKQGSEAFF. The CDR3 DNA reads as TGCGCCAGCACCTCTACCAAACAGGGCTCCGAGGCTTTCTTT.

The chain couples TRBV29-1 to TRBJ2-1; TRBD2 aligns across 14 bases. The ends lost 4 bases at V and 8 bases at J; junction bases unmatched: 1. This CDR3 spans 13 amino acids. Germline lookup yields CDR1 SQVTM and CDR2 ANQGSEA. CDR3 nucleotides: TGCAGCGTTGGGACTAGCGGGAGGTATGAGCAGTTCTTC. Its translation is CSVGTSGRYEQFF.

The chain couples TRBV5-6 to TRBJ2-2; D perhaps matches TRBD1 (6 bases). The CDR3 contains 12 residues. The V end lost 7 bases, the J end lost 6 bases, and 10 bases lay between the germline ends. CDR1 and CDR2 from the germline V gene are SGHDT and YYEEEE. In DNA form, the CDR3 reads TGTGCCAGCCACAGGGTAGCCGGGGAGCTGTTTTTT. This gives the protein CASHRVAGELFF.

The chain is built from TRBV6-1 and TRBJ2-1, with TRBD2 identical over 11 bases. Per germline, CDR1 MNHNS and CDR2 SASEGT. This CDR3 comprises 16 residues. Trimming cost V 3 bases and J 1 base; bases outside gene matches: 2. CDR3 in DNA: TGTGCCAGCAGTGATAGCGGGAGGGGATCCTACAATGAGCAGTTCTTC. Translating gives CASSDSGRGSYNEQFF.